This T cell receptor beta chain was recorded in a study of beta chain features in type 1 diabetes. The study reverse transcribed the entire isolated RNA, so it sequenced expressed TCRB transcripts. This table comes from immunoSEQ multiplex PCR, and its TCRdb copy is limited to in-frame clones, with some not included. The sample has roughly 350,000 clones, approximately 11% seen once. The receptor was isolated from a woman in her thirties in good health. The sequencing input was naive CD4+ T cells from blood.

The CDR3 sequence: CASSLASGNYNEQFF. The CDR3 DNA sequence: TGTGCCAGCAGCTTAGCTAGCGGGAACTACAATGAGCAGTTCTTC. The rearrangement uses TRBV11-1 and TRBJ2-1; 8 positions match TRBD2. V trimming: 0 bases; J trimming: 3 bases; junction bases outside the gene matches: 1. The germline gives CDR1 SGHAT, CDR2 FQDESV (reference sequence). This CDR3 has 15 residues.